These 5 T cell receptor beta chains were sequenced from one sample in a study of T-cell reconstitution after alpha-beta-depleted transplantation in children. Preparation of the TCRbeta library was carried out with unique molecular identifiers. TCRdb re-analysed the PCR reads in MiXCR, keeping a single row per CDR3 protein. This sample has about 580,000 distinct CDR3 sequences; more than 20% occur once, and the top ten carry roughly 14%. Here the sequenced sample was PBMCs, mostly from graft donor cells, taken 360 days after TCRalphabeta/CD19-depleted stem cell transplant. Receptor source: a boy under three years old who had a stem cell transplant for acute myeloid leukemia, so the T cells may come from the graft donor.

This clonotype showed up many times. The chain uses TRBV4-3 and TRBJ2-1; 10 nucleotides match TRBD2. Germline-derived CDR1 and CDR2 are LGHNA and YSLEER. V shed 4 bases, J shed 9 bases, and the junction held 3 bases outside the gene matches. This CDR3 is 13 amino acids long. The CDR3 DNA is TGCGCCAGCAGCCTACTAGCGGGGATTGAGCAGTTCTTC. Translation gives CASSLLAGIEQFF.

The sample holds many counts of this clonotype. The J gene is TRBJ2-1, the V gene TRBV25-1, with 10 bases that match TRBD1. V gave up 7 bases and J gave up 8 bases; unmatched junction bases: 8. CDR1 and CDR2 from the germline V gene are MGHDK and SYGVNS. CDR3 size: 14 residues. The DNA of the CDR3 is TGTGCCAGCACCGGCCCGGGGACAGGGGATGAGCAGTTCTTC. Translated: CASTGPGTGDEQFF. The complete variable domain, with remaining parts taken from reference TRBV25-1 and TRBJ2-1, reads EADIYQTPRYLVIGTGKKITLECSQTMGHDKMYWYQQDPGMELHLIHYSYGVNSTEKGDLSSESTVSRIRTEHFPLTLESARPSHTSQYLCASTGPGTGDEQFFGPGTRLTVL.

This clonotype has ten or more counts. The rearrangement links TRBV10-2 to TRBJ2-5, with TRBD2 matching 14 bases. CDR3 length: 17 residues. Germline loops: CDR1 WSHSY, CDR2 SAAADI. Germline trimming cut 10 bases from V and 5 bases from J; bases unmatched to any gene: 15. The CDR3 sequence: CAISPVTSGGAKETQYF. CDR3 DNA sequence: TGCGCCATCTCACCTGTGACTAGCGGGGGGGCCAAGGAGACCCAGTACTTC.

The chain employs TRBV12-3 or TRBV12-4 and TRBJ2-2; a weak D match, TRBD1 (6 bases). V dropped 5 bases and J dropped 5 bases, with 12 bases sitting between them. The CDR3 loop spans 14 amino acids. The CDR3 region has the DNA TGTGCCAGCAGTATCAGGGGACGGACCGGGGAGCTGTTTTTT. It specifies CASSIRGRTGELFF.

This sequence joins TRBV7-3 and TRBJ2-3; 12 bases fit TRBD2. CDR1 and CDR2 (germline): SGHTA, FQGTGA. There are 15 residues in the CDR3. V lost 5 bases and J lost 9; bases outside the gene matches: 9. The CDR3 here is CASSPRTSGAVTQYF. In DNA, the CDR3 is TGTGCCAGCAGCCCGCGGACTAGCGGGGCGGTAACGCAGTATTTT. Supplemented by reference TRBV7-3 and TRBJ2-3, the full variable domain reads GAGVSQTPSNKVTEKGKYVELRCDPISGHTALYWYRQSLGQGPEFLIYFQGTGAADDSGLPNDRFFAVRPEGSVSTLKIQRTERGDSAVYLCASSPRTSGAVTQYFGPGTRLTVL.